A single sample is the source of the 26 T cell receptor beta chains below, sequenced in a study of PD-1 blockade in classical Hodgkin lymphoma (dated by TCRdb to the early 2020s). The library was prepared using the immunoSEQ multiplex PCR assay. The clones in this table, taken by TCRdb from immuneACCESS, are in-frame only. Not every clone is retained; where verified, under half of the shortfall comes from an unresolved V gene, and the cause of the rest is unknown. In this sample the table shows 70,000 or so clones, 90% to 95% of which occur a single time. The top ten hold approximately 8% of the sample. The meaning of the sample's time point label: cycle 1 day 1 (C1D1), immediately before nivolumab initiation. Every trial patient had relapsed following autologous stem cell transplantation, and prior brentuximab vedotin exposure was what differed among cohorts A, B and C. The sample was peripheral blood mononuclear cells (PBMCs), taken at baseline. The receptor source for this set is a human donor with classical Hodgkin lymphoma.

The rearrangement links TRBV4-2 to TRBJ2-1; D remains ambiguous. V gave up 0 bases and J gave up 0 bases, with 12 bases separating them. This CDR3 contains 17 residues. CDR1 is LGHNA, CDR2 YNFKEQ, per germline. DNA for the CDR3: TGTGCCAGCAGCCAAGATCTTGTGTCCCCCTCCTACAATGAGCAGTTCTTC. As protein: CASSQDLVSPSYNEQFF.

The genes are TRBV7-8 and TRBJ1-4; 7 nucleotides agree with TRBD1. CDR3 length equals 14 residues. CDR1 and CDR2 from the germline V gene are SGHVS and FQNEAQ. Trimming took 5 bases from V and 5 from J; bases not matched to a gene: 5. The CDR3 region has the DNA TGTGCCAGCAGCCGACAGGGTTCCAATGAAAAACTGTTTTTT. This sequence encodes CASSRQGSNEKLFF.

The chain recombines TRBV7-7 with TRBJ1-2; no definite D call. The germline V gene encodes CDR1 SSHAT and CDR2 FNYEAQ (reference sequence). The CDR3 sequence is 15 residues long. The V gene lost 5 bases and the J gene lost 4 bases, with 17 bases spanning the gap. CDR3 sequence (DNA): TGTGCCAGCAGCCGGGAGTGCCGAAAGACCTATGGCTACACCTTC. Encoded protein: CASSRECRKTYGYTF.

V is TRBV7-2 and J is TRBJ2-3; 7 bases map to TRBD1. This CDR3 comprises 15 residues. CDR1 and CDR2 (germline): SGHTA, FQGNSA. Losses at the gene ends were 1 base for V and 3 bases for J; bases not matched to a gene: 4. The CDR3 region has the DNA TGTGCCAGCAGCTTAGATCAGGGGGTAACAGATACGCAGTATTTT. Its protein is CASSLDQGVTDTQYF.

This chain connects TRBV5-1 to TRBJ1-4, with a tentative D call TRBD1 (6 bases). The CDR3 loop spans 15 amino acids. Germline V gene lookup returns CDR1 SGHRS and CDR2 YFSETQ. Trimming took 0 bases from V and 4 from J, leaving 10 bases between them. The CDR3 DNA follows: TGCGCCAGCAGCTTGGCCGGACAGCTTAATGAAAAACTGTTTTTT. Encoded protein: CASSLAGQLNEKLFF. Looking up the rest from reference TRBV5-1 and TRBJ1-4 gives the full variable domain: KAGVTQTPRYLIKTRGQQVTLSCSPISGHRSVSWYQQTPGQGLQFLFEYFSETQRNKGNFPGRFSGRQFSNSRSEMNVSTLELGDSALYLCASSLAGQLNEKLFFGSGTQLSVL.

The J gene is TRBJ1-2, the V gene TRBV6-5, with D possibly being TRBD1 (5 bases). CDR1 is MNHEY, CDR2 SVGAGI, per germline. The CDR3 loop spans 11 amino acids. DNA of the CDR3: TGTGCGGTCAGACAGAACTATGGCTACACCTTC. Translating gives CAVRQNYGYTF.

The chain recombines TRBV27 with TRBJ2-7, with 8 positions matching TRBD1. From germline, CDR1 is MNHEY and CDR2 SMNVEV (reference sequence). V was pared by 4 bases and J by 0 bases, with 5 bases of the junction left unmatched. This CDR3 is built from 15 residues. The CDR3 DNA is TGTGCCAGCAGTTCTATCAGGGGGCACTCCTACGAGCAGTACTTC. Encoded protein: CASSSIRGHSYEQYF.

The V call is TRBV7-9, the J call TRBJ2-1, with D tentatively TRBD1 (5 bases). Germline loops: CDR1 SEHNR, CDR2 FQNEAQ (reference sequence). The CDR3 totals 15 residues. The V and J ends lost 0 bases and 0 bases respectively, with 6 bases between them. Here the CDR3 reads CASSLAGRSYNEQFF. The CDR3 DNA reads TGTGCCAGCAGCTTAGCGGGGCGCTCCTACAATGAGCAGTTCTTC.

This clone came up a few times. V gene TRBV27 combines with J gene TRBJ2-1, with D perhaps matching TRBD1 (5 bases). CDR1 and CDR2 (germline): MNHEY, SMNVEV (reference sequence). V was cut by 5 bases and J by 4 bases, with 15 bases left in between. This CDR3 has 15 residues. In DNA form, the CDR3 reads TGTGCCAGCAGTGTTGGGGCCTCCGGGTACAATGAGCAGTTCTTC. Protein sequence: CASSVGASGYNEQFF.

The gene calls are TRBV21-1 and TRBJ2-3. TRBV21-1 is deemed a pseudogene. The CDR3 extends over 14 amino acids. The CDR3 here is CASSKFTLLDTQYF. The CDR3 DNA is TGTGCCAGCAGCAAATTTACCCTGTTAGATACGCAGTATTTT.

V is TRBV2 and J is TRBJ1-5; 7 bases align to TRBD1. There are 13 residues in the CDR3. V gave up 4 bases and J gave up 6 bases; unmatched junction bases: 3. Germline V gives CDR1 SNHLY, CDR2 FYNNEI. CDR3 in DNA: TGTGCCAGCAGTGGACAGGGTGGTCAGCCCCAGCATTTT. Residues: CASSGQGGQPQHF.

This chain links TRBV13 with TRBJ1-3; D is perhaps TRBD1 (5 bases). Germline-derived CDR1 and CDR2 are PRHDT and FYEKMQ (reference sequence). This CDR3 comprises 16 residues. Between the trimmed V and J ends, which lost 5 bases and 0 bases, there was a span of 14 bases. The CDR3, as DNA: TGTGCCAGCAGCACCCGGGACCGCAACTCTGGAAACACCATATATTTT. It is translated as CASSTRDRNSGNTIYF.

The chain is built from TRBV4-1 and TRBJ2-3; tentative D call: TRBD2 (5 bases). The CDR3 spans 14 residues. The V end was cut by 0 bases, the J end by 6 bases, with 10 bases between. CDR1 is MGHRA, CDR2 YSYEKL, per germline. The CDR3 is CASSQDEGVDTQYF. The DNA of the CDR3 is TGCGCCAGCAGCCAAGATGAGGGAGTGGATACGCAGTATTTT.

This chain joins TRBV6-5 and TRBJ2-5; D remains unclear. V gave up 0 bases and J gave up 2 bases, with 10 bases separating them. Germline loops: CDR1 MNHEY, CDR2 SVGAGI. This CDR3 has 15 amino acids. The CDR3: CASSYSGRLQETQYF. The CDR3 DNA is TGTGCCAGCAGTTACTCTGGCAGGCTTCAAGAGACCCAGTACTTC.

In DNA form, the CDR3 reads TGCAGCGTTGAAGATGAACAGGGCTCCTACGAGCAGTACTTC. Translating gives CSVEDEQGSYEQYF. V and J are TRBV29-1 and TRBJ2-7; weak D call: TRBD1 (6 bases). Per the germline V gene, CDR1 is SQVTM and CDR2 is ANQGSEA. The CDR3 is 14 amino acids. V was cut by 0 bases and J by 0 bases, with 9 bases left in between.

A single count supports this clone. J is TRBJ1-2 and V is TRBV27, with a possible D match to TRBD1 (5 bases). Trimming removed 4 bases at V and 7 bases at J, with 22 bases between. This CDR3 comprises 16 residues. Germline loops: CDR1 MNHEY, CDR2 SMNVEV (reference sequence). CDR3 region: CASSSSSFSGLLGYTF. CDR3 nucleotides: TGTGCCAGCAGTTCGTCTAGTTTTTCAGGGTTGCTTGGCTACACCTTC.

This clone is medium-sized in the sample. The CDR3 region is CASSIGGYGNQPQHF. CDR3 nucleotide sequence: TGTGCCAGTAGTATTGGGGGATACGGCAATCAGCCCCAGCATTTT. J is TRBJ1-5 and V is TRBV19, with a weak D call TRBD1 (5 bases). Trimming left V 3 bases short and J 2 bases short, with 11 bases between. Germline V lookup: CDR1 LNHDA, CDR2 SQIVND (reference sequence). CDR3 length: 15 residues.

This chain joins TRBV7-3 and TRBJ1-1; 8 positions match TRBD1. Trimming at V came to 0 bases and at J to 6 bases, leaving 6 bases not matched to a gene. The CDR3 sequence is 15 residues long. Germline V CDR1 and CDR2: SGHTA, FQGTGA. The CDR3 loop is CASSLTGTGASEAFF. In nucleotides, the CDR3 is TGTGCCAGCAGCTTAACGGGGACAGGAGCCTCTGAAGCTTTCTTT.

The genes are TRBV7-2 and TRBJ2-7; D may be TRBD2 (6 bases). Between the trimmed V and J ends, which lost 0 bases and 3 bases, there was a span of 6 bases. Germline values: CDR1 SGHTA, CDR2 FQGNSA. The CDR3 is 13 amino acids. This CDR3 reads CASSLARDYEQYF. The DNA for the CDR3 is TGTGCCAGCAGCTTAGCGCGGGACTACGAGCAGTACTTC.

The chain uses TRBV27 and TRBJ1-5; D is ambiguous. Trimming took 3 bases from V and 4 from J, leaving 4 bases between them. In germline, CDR1 is MNHEY, CDR2 SMNVEV (reference sequence). CDR3 length: 12 residues. CDR3 loop: CASSFVNQPQHF. The DNA for the CDR3 is TGTGCCAGCAGTTTTGTTAATCAGCCCCAGCATTTT.

The chain couples TRBV6-6 to TRBJ2-5, with D tentatively TRBD1 or TRBD2 (6 bases each). CDR1 is MNHNY, CDR2 SVGAGI, per germline (reference sequence). The CDR3 contains 15 residues. Trimming took off 1 base at V and 1 base at J, with 10 bases between the two ends. CDR3 loop: CASSYYPGAQETQYF. The CDR3 DNA is TGTGCCAGCAGTTACTACCCGGGGGCCCAAGAGACCCAGTACTTC.

V gene TRBV6-5 combines with J gene TRBJ2-3; 7 nucleotides line up with TRBD2. Germline-derived CDR1 and CDR2 are MNHEY and SVGAGI. The CDR3 is 16 amino acids. V was pared by 0 bases and J by 2 bases, with 5 bases of the junction left unmatched. The CDR3 nucleotides read TGTGCCAGCAGTTACTCGGGGGGGTGGGCCACAGATACGCAGTATTTT. Translating it yields CASSYSGGWATDTQYF.

The rearrangement links TRBV28 to TRBJ2-6; D gene unclear. Trimming removed 5 bases at V and 0 bases at J, with 8 bases between. Germline CDR1 MDHEN, CDR2 SYDVKM. The CDR3 is made up of 15 amino acids. CDR3 nucleotide sequence: TGTGCCAGCAGTCCCCGGAACTCTGGGGCCAACGTCCTGACTTTC. Its translation is CASSPRNSGANVLTF.

The V gene is TRBV2, the J gene TRBJ2-7; D possibly corresponds to TRBD1 (5 bases). This CDR3 has 15 amino acids. Germline CDR1 and CDR2: SNHLY and FYNNEI. Trimming removed 2 bases at V and 2 bases at J, with 13 bases between. The CDR3 DNA reads as TGTGCCAGCAGTGAATCGACAGCAAGAACCTACGAGCAGTACTTC. Translating it yields CASSESTARTYEQYF.

This chain uses TRBV19 with TRBJ1-5, with D tentatively TRBD1 (5 bases). The CDR3 loop spans 14 amino acids. Germline values: CDR1 LNHDA, CDR2 SQIVND (reference sequence). V lost 5 bases to trimming and J lost 6 bases, with 14 bases between them. CDR3 nucleotides: TGTGCCAGTAGTGGAGCCAGGGACGGTCAGCCCCAGCATTTT. Protein sequence: CASSGARDGQPQHF.

The chain carries TRBV6-6 and TRBJ1-2; 8 bases map to TRBD1. Germline V gene lookup returns CDR1 MNHNY and CDR2 SVGAGI (reference sequence). CDR3 length equals 14 residues. V shed 2 bases and J 6 bases; nucleotides not matched to a gene: 5. The CDR3 here is CASSYSLTGDGYTF. The CDR3 bases are TGTGCCAGCAGTTACAGCTTGACAGGGGATGGCTACACCTTC.